This T cell receptor beta chain was retrieved from a study of cytomegalovirus exposure and HLA in healthy donors. Notes on the study in general: Across all donors, roughly uniform sequencing depth was an assumption of the presence/absence analyses. Most TCR beta V segments were productive about 90% or about 30% of the time in an earlier analysis. Analysis was performed later, and it showed HLA-associated TCR beta chains to be more clonally expanded than equally common others.

With 60 Vbeta and 13 Jbeta primers, the PCR was carried out. Method: immunoSEQ multiplex PCR; TCRdb's copy keeps in-frame clones and lacks some. The repertoire holds roughly 130,000 clones, with roughly 70% as singletons. V lost 8 bases and J lost 2; bases outside the gene matches: 7. The CDR3 is 14 residues long. Per the germline V gene, CDR1 is SQVTM and CDR2 is ANQGSEA. Each donor was healthy, and each was a bone marrow donor. About this clone: Antigen: not known.

The gene calls are TRBV29-1 and TRBJ2-3; 10 bases map to TRBD1. Sequencing used PBMCs. The sequence derives from a woman between 40 and 55 years old in good health and CMV-seropositive. The DNA for the CDR3 is TGCAGCTCCCTGGACAGGGGGACCACAGATACGCAGTATTTT. Its translation is CSSLDRGTTDTQYF.